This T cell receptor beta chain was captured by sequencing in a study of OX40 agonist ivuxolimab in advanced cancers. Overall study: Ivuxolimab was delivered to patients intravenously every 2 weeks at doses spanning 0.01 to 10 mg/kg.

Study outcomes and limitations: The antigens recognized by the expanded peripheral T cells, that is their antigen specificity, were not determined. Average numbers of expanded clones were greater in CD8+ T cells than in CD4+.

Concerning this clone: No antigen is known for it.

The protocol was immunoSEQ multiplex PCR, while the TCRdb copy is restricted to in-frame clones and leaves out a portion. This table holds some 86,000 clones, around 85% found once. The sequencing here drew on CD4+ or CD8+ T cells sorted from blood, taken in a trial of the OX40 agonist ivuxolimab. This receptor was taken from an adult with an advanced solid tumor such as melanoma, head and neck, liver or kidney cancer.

The CDR3 protein is CASSTRQGWSEQYF. CDR3 in DNA: TGTGCCAGCAGCACCCGACAGGGGTGGTCCGAGCAGTACTTC. The chain is built from TRBV14 and TRBJ2-7; 8 nucleotides line up with TRBD1. V trimming: 5 bases; J trimming: 6 bases; junction bases outside the gene matches: 9. CDR1 and CDR2 from the germline V gene are SGHDN and FVKESK. This CDR3 region has 14 residues.